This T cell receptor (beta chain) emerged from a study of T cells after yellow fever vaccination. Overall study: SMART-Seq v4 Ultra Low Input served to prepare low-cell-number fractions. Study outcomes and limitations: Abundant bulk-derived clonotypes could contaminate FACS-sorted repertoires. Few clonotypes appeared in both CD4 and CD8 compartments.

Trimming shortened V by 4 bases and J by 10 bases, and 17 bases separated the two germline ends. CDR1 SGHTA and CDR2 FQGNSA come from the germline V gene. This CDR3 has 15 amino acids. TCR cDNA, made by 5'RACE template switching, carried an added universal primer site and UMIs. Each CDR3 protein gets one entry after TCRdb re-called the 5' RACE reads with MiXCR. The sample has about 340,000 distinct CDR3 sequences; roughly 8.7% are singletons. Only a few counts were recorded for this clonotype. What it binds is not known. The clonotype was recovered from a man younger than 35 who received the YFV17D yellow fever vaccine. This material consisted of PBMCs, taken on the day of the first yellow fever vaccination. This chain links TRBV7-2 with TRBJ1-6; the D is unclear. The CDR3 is CASSYRLGRDSPLHF. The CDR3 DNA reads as TGTGCCAGCAGCTACCGGTTGGGGAGAGACTCACCCCTCCACTTT.